Presented here are 15 T cell receptor beta chains from one specimen sequenced in a study of identical twins. TCRdb reprocessed the 5' RACE reads via MiXCR and lists one record per CDR3 protein. Among around 250,000 distinct CDR3 sequences, roughly 13% were seen once, and the ten largest hold 4% to 5%. These same records also appear under a second study, on yellow fever vaccine responses in identical twins.

Sequencing was done on a sample of memory (CD45RO+) T cells sorted from blood. All receptors come from a woman younger than 30 in good health.

This clonotype was seen at least ten times. The chain recombines TRBV11-2 with TRBJ2-7; either TRBD1 or TRBD2 may fit D (5 bases each). V lost 5 bases and J 2 bases, leaving 19 bases between the germline ends. CDR1 and CDR2 (germline): SGHAT, FQNNGV. The CDR3 has 16 amino acids. Here the CDR3 reads CASSMTGTNPTYEQYF. The CDR3 DNA follows: TGTGCCAGCAGCATGACCGGGACGAATCCGACCTACGAGCAGTACTTC.

As to this clonotype: The junction departs from the called germline gene at one end, perhaps through a read error. This rearrangement joins TRBV20-1 to TRBJ2-1; 9 positions match TRBD2. This CDR3 comprises 13 residues. Germline V gene lookup returns CDR1 DFQATT and CDR2 SNEGSKA (reference sequence). Written as DNA, the CDR3 is TGCAGTGCCTCCAGACTAGCGGATATAATTCCGGAATTC. This sequence encodes CSASRLADIIPEF.

This clonotype showed up many times. The CDR3 DNA follows: TGTGCCAGCAGTTTAAAACCGGGACAGGGGGGTACGCAGTATTTT. This gives the protein CASSLKPGQGGTQYF. The rearrangement joins TRBV6-5 to TRBJ2-3; TRBD1 agrees at 11 bases. The V gene end was trimmed by 4 bases and the J gene end by 8 bases; junction bases not matched to a gene: 8. CDR1 is MNHEY and CDR2 is SVGAGI in the germline V gene. The CDR3 is 15 residues long.

This chain joins TRBV11-2 and TRBJ2-1; TRBD1 agrees at 10 bases. Germline CDR1 is SGHAT and CDR2 is FQNNGV. The CDR3 covers 19 residues. V shed 1 base and J 3 bases; nucleotides not matched to a gene: 12. In DNA, the CDR3 is TGTGCCAGCAGCTTAGTTAGGGACAGGGGCCGGACTAGCTACAATGAGCAGTTCTTC. Its protein product is CASSLVRDRGRTSYNEQFF.

This clonotype showed up just a few times. This sequence joins TRBV3-1 and TRBJ2-3, with D unresolved. With 2 bases removed from V and 0 bases from J, the gap between germline ends came to 6 bases. Germline-derived CDR1 and CDR2 are LGHDT and YNNKEL (reference sequence). The length of the CDR3 is 14 residues. As DNA, the CDR3 is TGTGCCAGCAGCCAATCGAGGAGCACAGATACGCAGTATTTT. Its protein product is CASSQSRSTDTQYF.

This clonotype was observed a handful of times. This chain links TRBV7-8 with TRBJ2-7, with D possibly matching TRBD1 (5 bases). The CDR3 is 16 amino acids. Trimming left V 3 bases short and J 0 bases short, with 15 bases between. In germline, CDR1 is SGHVS, CDR2 FQNEAQ. The CDR3 DNA follows: TGTGCCAGCAGCTTTACCAGGGTAACGGCCTCCTACGAGCAGTACTTC. Its protein product is CASSFTRVTASYEQYF.

This clonotype was observed many times. The rearrangement joins TRBV2 to TRBJ2-5, with D unresolved. The CDR3 is made up of 11 amino acids. Trimming stripped 6 bases from V and 1 base from J, with 3 bases between. CDR1 and CDR2 (germline): SNHLY, FYNNEI. CDR3 nucleotides: TGTGCCAGCAGCGTCCAAGAGACCCAGTACTTC. It codes for CASSVQETQYF. The full variable domain, its missing parts supplied by reference TRBV2 and TRBJ2-5, is EPEVTQTPSHQVTQMGQEVILRCVPISNHLYFYWYRQILGQKVEFLVSFYNNEISEKSEIFDDQFSVERPDGSNFTLKIRSTKLEDSAMYFCASSVQETQYFGPGTRLLVL.

This clonotype appeared a few times. The chain carries TRBV18 and TRBJ2-2; the D gene is possibly TRBD2 (6 bases). Trimming left V 2 bases short and J 5 bases short, with 12 bases between. CDR1 is KGHSH and CDR2 is LQKENI in the germline V gene. This CDR3 contains 15 residues. Here the CDR3 reads CASSPDRGATGELFF. In DNA, the CDR3 is TGTGCCAGCTCACCAGATCGCGGGGCTACCGGGGAGCTGTTTTTT.

The DNA of the CDR3 is TGTGCCAGCAGCGAGACTAGCGGGGGGTATACGCAGTATTTT. It translates to CASSETSGGYTQYF. The chain joins TRBV9 to TRBJ2-3, with 13 bases aligning to TRBD2. The CDR3 has 14 amino acids. V shed 3 bases and J 7 bases; nucleotides not matched to a gene: 2. CDR1 is SGDLS, CDR2 YYNGEE, per germline.

This clonotype was seen at least ten times. The chain uses TRBV6-2 or TRBV6-3 and TRBJ2-7; 12 bases match TRBD2. CDR1 is MNHEY, CDR2 SVGEGT, per germline. The length of the CDR3 is 16 residues. The V segment lost 2 bases and the J segment 2 bases; nucleotides outside the gene matches: 4. Here the CDR3 reads CASSYKLAGGTYEQYF. As DNA, the CDR3 is TGTGCCAGCAGTTACAAACTAGCGGGAGGAACCTACGAGCAGTACTTC.

The rearrangement links TRBV4-3 to TRBJ2-7; TRBD2 aligns across 8 bases. Per the germline V gene, CDR1 is LGHNA and CDR2 is YSLEER. Germline trimming cut 1 base from V and 2 bases from J; bases unmatched to any gene: 4. There are 15 residues in the CDR3. CDR3 loop: CASSQAPGLAYEQYF. The CDR3 nucleotides are TGCGCCAGCAGCCAAGCGCCGGGACTAGCCTACGAGCAGTACTTC.

In its sample, this clonotype was seen many times. V is TRBV24-1 and J is TRBJ2-3; 12 nucleotides line up with TRBD1. Trimming took 3 bases from V and 9 from J; bases not matched to a gene: 6. The CDR3 sequence is 15 residues long. The V gene's germline CDR1 is KGHDR and CDR2 SFDVKD. The CDR3 region has the DNA TGTGCCACCAGTGATGCCGGGGACAGGGGGCAAACGCAGTATTTT. Protein: CATSDAGDRGQTQYF.

This clonotype appeared a few times. The chain carries TRBV6-1 and TRBJ1-1, with D unresolved. Germline CDR1 reads MNHNS; CDR2 reads SASEGT. This CDR3 contains 12 residues. Deletions cut 3 bases from V and 11 bases from J, with 13 bases between. The chain's CDR3 is CASSEWTRGAFF. The CDR3 nucleotides are TGTGCCAGCAGTGAGTGGACCCGAGGGGCTTTCTTT.

In its sample, this clonotype was seen a few times. The chain's CDR3 is CASSRSRGYYEQYF. CDR3 nucleotide sequence: TGTGCCAGCAGTCGATCCAGGGGGTACTACGAGCAGTACTTC. The chain has TRBV28 and TRBJ2-7, with 7 bases matching TRBD1. V gave up 5 bases and J gave up 3 bases; unmatched junction bases: 7. The CDR3 runs to 14 residues. Looked up from germline, CDR1 is MDHEN and CDR2 is SYDVKM. The full variable domain, in which reference TRBV28 and TRBJ2-7 provide the parts outside the CDR3, is DVKVTQSSRYLVKRTGEKVFLECVQDMDHENMFWYRQDPGLGLRLIYFSYDVKMKEKGDIPEGYSVSREKKERFSLILESASTNQTSMYLCASSRSRGYYEQYFGPGTRLTVT.

This clonotype has only a few counts. V gene TRBV7-9 combines with J gene TRBJ1-5; tentative D call: TRBD1 (6 bases). Germline CDR1 is SEHNR and CDR2 is FQNEAQ (reference sequence). The CDR3 is made up of 16 amino acids. Trimming removed 5 bases from V and 1 base from J, with 15 bases in between. The CDR3 region is CASSMSGQLSNQPQHF. CDR3 coding DNA: TGTGCCAGCAGCATGTCGGGACAACTAAGCAATCAGCCCCAGCATTTT. Filled out from reference TRBV7-9 and TRBJ1-5, the complete variable domain reads DTGVSQNPRHKITKRGQNVTFRCDPISEHNRLYWYRQTLGQGPEFLTYFQNEAQLEKSRLLSDRFSAERPKGSFSTLEIQRTEQGDSAMYLCASSMSGQLSNQPQHFGDGTRLSIL.